The rows below give T cell receptor beta chains drawn from one sample of a study of T cell responses to AZD1222 COVID-19 vaccine. Only in-frame clones appear in the TCRdb table, and some are missing; sequencing was by immunoSEQ multiplex PCR. The sample lists about 120,000 clones, approximately 90% occurring once. Sequencing used peripheral blood, obtained on day 0 of AZD1222 vaccination. The receptors stem from an adult in good health. CDR3s include the opening cysteine and the closing phenylalanine or tryptophan. Fields, in order: CDR3 length, V gene, CDR3 protein.

length: 12
V: TRBV11-3
CDR3: CASSLDPETQYF

length: 15
V: TRBV6-2/TRBV6-3
CDR3: CASSYGGADNSPLHF

length: 14
V: TRBV28
CDR3: CASSPSSEWQPQHF

length: 16
V: TRBV4-3
CDR3: CASSPTSRQPNYGYTF

length: 15
V: TRBV5-6
CDR3: CASSLASGQPPGRHF

length: 14
V: TRBV4-1
CDR3: CASSQVFLVHEQFF

length: 15
V: TRBV5-1
CDR3: CASSLGIAGTYEQYF

length: 12
V: TRBV30
CDR3: CAWSGVNTEAFF

length: 14
V: TRBV30
CDR3: CAWSSLSSNQPQHF

length: 14
V: TRBV7-2
CDR3: CASSSRRTQETQYF

length: 16
V: TRBV24-1
CDR3: CATSDPQQGDWGELFF

length: 13
V: TRBV4-3
CDR3: CASGDGGGTEAFF

length: 14
V: TRBV7-9
CDR3: CASSSYYGNYGYTF

length: 14
V: TRBV30
CDR3: CAWTLRGRVDGYTF

length: 11
V: TRBV11-2
CDR3: CASEITGELFF

length: 14
V: TRBV9
CDR3: CASVKGQGNTEAFF

length: 15
V: TRBV2
CDR3: CASSDPGQGEEKLFF

length: 13
V: TRBV12-3/TRBV12-4
CDR3: CASSLILRETQYF

length: 13
V: TRBV11-2
CDR3: CASSPQVDTEAFF

length: 14
V: TRBV27
CDR3: CASSPDLRPYGYTF

length: 14
V: TRBV20-1
CDR3: CSASRGQGHSPLHF

length: 15
V: TRBV19
CDR3: CASSPFGGQSYGYTF

length: 14
V: TRBV5-1
CDR3: CASSAGGPNEKLFF

length: 13
V: TRBV5-1
CDR3: CASSLEQRYGYTF

length: 16
V: TRBV30
CDR3: CAWSNLGQESSYEQYF

length: 15
V: TRBV5-4
CDR3: CASSLDRMNNSPLHF

length: 13
V: TRBV18
CDR3: CASSQAGGDTQYF

length: 17
V: TRBV5-4
CDR3: CASSQPSPGVSTDTQYF

length: 12
V: TRBV5-1
CDR3: CASSSSQETQYF

length: 14
V: TRBV7-3
CDR3: CASSLGTANTEAFF

length: 20
V: TRBV19
CDR3: CASSIDVHRAGGPSWETQYF

length: 13
V: TRBV4-2
CDR3: CASSSRENEKLFF

length: 14
V: TRBV10-3
CDR3: CAISLQSYNSPLHF

length: 16
V: TRBV2
CDR3: CASSGGRGRSTGELFF

length: 12
V: TRBV28
CDR3: CAVSGINYGYTF

length: 15
V: TRBV19
CDR3: CASSSQGSGTYGYTF

length: 16
V: TRBV5-6
CDR3: CASSAYGERSNQPQHF

length: 15
V: TRBV6-6
CDR3: CASSISLRTDYGYTF

length: 13
V: TRBV12-3/TRBV12-4
CDR3: CASKSGAGNTIYF

length: 15
V: TRBV24-1
CDR3: CATSDPGQGIYEQFF

length: 14
V: TRBV30
CDR3: CAWSGLSPGTEAFF

length: 16
V: TRBV5-1
CDR3: CASSLAAGGPWNEQFF

length: 14
V: TRBV6-2/TRBV6-3
CDR3: CASSYPALMEKLFF

length: 15
V: TRBV6-5
CDR3: CASSSPAGGQDTQYF

length: 13
V: TRBV28
CDR3: CASSLTGVSEQYF

length: 15
V: TRBV27
CDR3: CASSLKGSLGSPLHF

length: 14
V: TRBV13
CDR3: CASSFGTAIAPQHF

length: 14
V: TRBV10-2
CDR3: CASARDRGYTEAFF